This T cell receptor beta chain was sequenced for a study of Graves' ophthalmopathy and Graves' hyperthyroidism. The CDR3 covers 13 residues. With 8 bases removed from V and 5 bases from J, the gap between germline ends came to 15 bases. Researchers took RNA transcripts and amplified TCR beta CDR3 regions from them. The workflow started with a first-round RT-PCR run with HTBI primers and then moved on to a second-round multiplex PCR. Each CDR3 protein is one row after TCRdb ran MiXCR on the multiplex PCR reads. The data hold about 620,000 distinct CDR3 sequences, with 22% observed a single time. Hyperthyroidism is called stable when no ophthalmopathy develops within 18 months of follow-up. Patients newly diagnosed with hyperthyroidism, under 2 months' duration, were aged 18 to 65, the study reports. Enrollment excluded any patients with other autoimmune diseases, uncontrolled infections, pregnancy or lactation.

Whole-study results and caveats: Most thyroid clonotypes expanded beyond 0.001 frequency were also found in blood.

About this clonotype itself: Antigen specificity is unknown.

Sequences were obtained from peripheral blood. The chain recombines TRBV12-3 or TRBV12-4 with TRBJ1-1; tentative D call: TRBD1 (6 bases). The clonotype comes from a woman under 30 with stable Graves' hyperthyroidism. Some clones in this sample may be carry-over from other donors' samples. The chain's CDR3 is CASGGGAATEAFF. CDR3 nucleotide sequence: TGTGCCAGCGGTGGGGGCGCGGCTACTGAAGCTTTCTTT.